The clone carrying this T cell receptor beta chain occurred many times. The data originate from a study of early T cells in non-severe SARS-CoV-2 infection. Looking at the study overall: Chains from this unsorted whole-blood bulk RNA could not be paired.

Individual cDNA molecules received unique molecular identifiers during library preparation. One entry per CDR3 protein results from TCRdb running MiXCR on the 5' RACE reads. In the table there are around 50,000 distinct CDR3 sequences, about 9.3% of which are singletons. With 1 base removed from V and 2 bases from J, the gap between germline ends came to 11 bases. CDR3 length equals 15 residues. Germline-derived CDR1 and CDR2 are LGHNA and YSLEER. The specimen was whole blood. This receptor was taken from an adult who was a healthcare worker with PCR-confirmed SARS-CoV-2 infection or an uninfected control (not recorded which). This sequence joins TRBV4-3 and TRBJ1-2; D gene ambiguous. CDR3 bases: TGCGCCAGCAGCCAAGTCTCAGACCTCAACTATGGCTACACCTTC. It specifies CASSQVSDLNYGYTF.